These 12 T cell receptor beta chains originate from one sample sequenced in a study of shared clonotypes between healthy human individuals. Only in-frame clones appear in the TCRdb table, and some are missing; sequencing was by immunoSEQ multiplex PCR. The sample consists of 1,400,000 or so clones, less than 99% of them appearing once. Sequencing was done on a sample of naive CD4+ T cells sorted from blood. Sample subset: CD45RA+ positively selected. These receptors originate from a man aged 25 to 45 in good health.

This chain joins TRBV5-1 and TRBJ1-1; D remains unclear. Trimming stripped 0 bases from V and 5 bases from J, with 14 bases between. From germline, CDR1 is SGHRS and CDR2 YFSETQ. The CDR3 contains 15 residues. The CDR3: CASSLVLVTQTEAFF. CDR3 DNA: TGCGCCAGCAGCTTGGTACTAGTCACACAAACTGAAGCTTTCTTT.

This chain links TRBV2 with TRBJ1-5; D uncertain. Germline CDR1 and CDR2: SNHLY and FYNNEI. The CDR3 totals 15 residues. V lost 2 bases to trimming and J lost 6 bases, with 14 bases between them. Written as DNA, the CDR3 is TGTGCCAGCAGTGAAAATCCCCCCGATGTTCAGCCCCAGCATTTT. Translated, it gives CASSENPPDVQPQHF.

This chain links TRBV9 with TRBJ2-1; 10 nucleotides align to TRBD2. The CDR3 runs to 14 residues. J gave up 8 bases and V 6 bases, and 8 bases lay outside the gene matches. Per germline, CDR1 SGDLS and CDR2 YYNGEE. The CDR3 DNA follows: TGTGCCAGCACCGGAGCGGGAGGGCCCTATGAGCAGTTCTTC. Its translation is CASTGAGGPYEQFF. Using reference TRBV9 and TRBJ2-1 for the parts outside the CDR3, the full variable domain is DSGVTQTPKHLITATGQRVTLRCSPRSGDLSVYWYQQSLDQGLQFLIQYYNGEERAKGNILERFSAQQFPDLHSELNLSSLELGDSALYFCASTGAGGPYEQFFGPGTRLTVL.

J is TRBJ2-3 and V is TRBV5-1; D perhaps matches TRBD2 (7 bases). The V gene's germline CDR1 is SGHRS and CDR2 YFSETQ. The CDR3 contains 14 residues. Trimming took off 2 bases at V and 2 bases at J, with 9 bases between the two ends. CDR3 loop: CASSLGGATDTQYF. CDR3 DNA sequence: TGCGCCAGCAGCTTAGGGGGGGCCACAGATACGCAGTATTTT.

CDR3 sequence: CASQGTRLGGELFF. Written as DNA, the CDR3 is TGTGCCAGCCAAGGTACCCGGCTCGGCGGGGAGCTGTTTTTT. The rearrangement uses TRBV11-3 and TRBJ2-2; D ambiguous. CDR3 size: 14 residues. Trimming removed 8 bases at V and 7 bases at J, with 17 bases between. Germline CDR1 reads SGHNT; CDR2 reads YENEEA.

Comment on this clone: One end of the junction does not line up with germline, which may come from a read error. The rearrangement links TRBV2 to TRBJ1-3, with TRBD1 as a possible D gene (5 bases). The V gene's germline CDR1 is SNHLY and CDR2 FYNNEI. CDR3 length: 12 residues. CDR3 nucleotide sequence: TGTGCCAGCAGGGAAGACAGCTCCAAAGGGTATTTT. Protein sequence: CASREDSSKGYF.

This clone came up a few times. This specimen includes other DNA sequences encoding the same CDR3. The chain carries TRBV29-1 and TRBJ1-2; D is unclear. V lost 6 bases and J lost 8, with 4 bases in between. CDR1 and CDR2 (germline): SQVTM, ANQGSEA. This CDR3 is built from 8 residues. DNA of the CDR3: TGCAGCGTAGGAGGCTACACCTTC. Amino acid sequence: CSVGGYTF. The entire variable domain, with the rest obtained from reference TRBV29-1 and TRBJ1-2, is as follows: SAVISQKPSRDICQRGTSLTIQCQVDSQVTMMFWYRQQPGQSLTLIATANQGSEATYESGFVIDKFPISRPNLTFSTLTVSNMSPEDSSIYLCSVGGYTFGSGTRLTVV.

The chain combines TRBV7-9 with TRBJ1-1; perhaps TRBD1 as D (6 bases). Germline V lookup: CDR1 SEHNR, CDR2 FQNEAQ (reference sequence). V was clipped by 8 bases and J by 5 bases, with 15 bases between them. The CDR3 loop spans 13 amino acids. The CDR3 reads CASLSRGNTEAFF. In nucleotides, the CDR3 is TGTGCCAGCCTCTCGAGGGGGAATACTGAAGCTTTCTTT.

This sequence joins TRBV7-2 and TRBJ1-1; the D is unclear. Germline-derived CDR1 and CDR2 are SGHTA and FQGNSA. Trimming took 7 bases from V and 5 from J, leaving 14 bases between them. There are 13 residues in the CDR3. Here the CDR3 DNA reads TGTGCCAGCACCTCAACACGAAGTACTGAAGCTTTCTTT. Protein sequence: CASTSTRSTEAFF.

V usage is TRBV6-6 and J usage is TRBJ2-7; D call uncertain. Germline loops: CDR1 MNHNY, CDR2 SVGAGI (reference sequence). The CDR3 is 13 residues long. Trimming cost V 2 bases and J 2 bases, with 7 bases left between them. The CDR3 is CASSYPEAYEQYF. For the CDR3, the DNA is TGTGCCAGCAGTTACCCCGAGGCCTACGAGCAGTACTTC.

The table lists this clone with a count of one. The chain couples TRBV10-3 to TRBJ2-7; D is possibly TRBD2 (6 bases). The CDR3 is 14 amino acids. From germline, CDR1 is ENHRY and CDR2 SYGVKD. The ends were cut back, 8 bases at V and 1 base at J, with 15 bases in the middle. The CDR3 DNA sequence: TGTGCCATCGGGCGAAATAGCGGATCCTACGAGCAGTACTTC. This sequence encodes CAIGRNSGSYEQYF.

This clone has only one observation. This rearrangement joins TRBV5-5 to TRBJ2-6; a possible D gene is TRBD1 (6 bases). Trimming pared 4 bases from V and 2 bases from J, leaving 13 bases between. This CDR3 comprises 16 residues. Germline CDR1 reads SGHKS; CDR2 reads YYEKEE (reference sequence). CDR3 loop: CASSGVRGTGANVLTF. CDR3 nucleotides: TGTGCCAGCAGCGGCGTCAGGGGCACTGGGGCCAACGTCCTGACTTTC.